This TCR beta chain was found in a study of beta chain features in type 1 diabetes. The CDR3 has 13 residues. V lost 3 bases and J lost 3, with 8 bases in between. CDR1 is LNHDA and CDR2 is SQIVND in the germline V gene (reference sequence). This clone turned up a few times. The antigen is unknown. Study findings and constraints: In all four CD4+ subsets, TCRB CDR3 length was significantly, moderately reduced in type 1 diabetes. PCR may have favored shorter templates equally in patients and controls. The naive, central memory and Treg TCRB repertoires looked more alike in patients than they did in healthy donors.

Every bit of the isolated RNA underwent reverse transcription, so sequencing read expressed TCRB transcripts. TCRdb keeps only in-frame clones here, not all; method: immunoSEQ multiplex PCR. The repertoire has 450,000 or so clones, about 10% of them found once; the top ten carry less than 0.06%. The J gene is TRBJ1-1, the V gene TRBV19; D remains ambiguous. The receptor's source is a woman aged 18-29 years in good health. Sequenced material: naive CD4+ T cells from blood. The chain's CDR3 is CASSISTDTEAFF. Written as DNA, the CDR3 is TGTGCCAGTAGTATTTCCACGGACACTGAAGCTTTCTTT.